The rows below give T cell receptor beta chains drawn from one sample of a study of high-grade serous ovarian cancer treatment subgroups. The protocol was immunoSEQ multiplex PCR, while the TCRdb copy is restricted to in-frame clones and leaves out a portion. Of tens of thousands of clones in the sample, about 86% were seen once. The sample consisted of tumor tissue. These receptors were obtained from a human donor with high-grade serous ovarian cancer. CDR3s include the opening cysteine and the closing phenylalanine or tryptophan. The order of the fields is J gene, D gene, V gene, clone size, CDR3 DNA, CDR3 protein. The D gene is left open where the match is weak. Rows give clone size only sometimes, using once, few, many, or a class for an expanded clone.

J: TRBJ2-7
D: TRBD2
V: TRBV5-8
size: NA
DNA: TGTGCCAGCAGCTACGGACTAGGGGACGACGAGCAGTACTTC
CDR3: CASSYGLGDDEQYF

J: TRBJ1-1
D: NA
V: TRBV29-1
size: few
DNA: TGCAGCGTTGAAATGGCGTACACTGAAGCTTTCTTT
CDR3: CSVEMAYTEAFF

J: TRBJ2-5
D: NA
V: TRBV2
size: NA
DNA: TGTGCCAGCAGAGACTGGGCCGGAAAGACCCAGTACTTC
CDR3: CASRDWAGKTQYF

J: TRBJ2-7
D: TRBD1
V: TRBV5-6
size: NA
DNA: TGTGCCAGCAGCCCCTCGACAGGGTCTAGCTACGAGCAGTACTTC
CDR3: CASSPSTGSSYEQYF

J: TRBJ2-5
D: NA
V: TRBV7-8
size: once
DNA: TGTGCCAGCAGCTTAGCGCTAGCCGGCCAAGAGACCCAGTACTTC
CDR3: CASSLALAGQETQYF

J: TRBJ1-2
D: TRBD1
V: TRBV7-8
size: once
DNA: TGTGCCAGCAGCTTAGGGGGACAGGGATATGGCTACACCTTC
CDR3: CASSLGGQGYGYTF

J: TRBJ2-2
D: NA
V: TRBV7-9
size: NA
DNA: TGTGCCAGCAGCATAAACACCGGGGAGCTGTTTTTT
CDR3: CASSINTGELFF

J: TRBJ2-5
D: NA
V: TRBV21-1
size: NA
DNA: TGTGCCAGCCGTCGGGAGGGACTAGCGCTACAAGGGCCCCCCTTGGAGACCCAGTACTTC
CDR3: CASRREGLALQGPPLETQYF

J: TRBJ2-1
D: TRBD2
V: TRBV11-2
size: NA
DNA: TGTGCCAGCAGGTTCCTAGCGGACAATGAGCAGTTCTTC
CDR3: CASRFLADNEQFF

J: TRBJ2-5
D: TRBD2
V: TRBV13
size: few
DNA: TGTGCCAGCAGCGCCCGAGCGGGAGGGCAAGAGACCCAGTACTTC
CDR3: CASSARAGGQETQYF

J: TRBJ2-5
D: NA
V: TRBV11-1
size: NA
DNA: TGTGCCAGCAGCTTAAGAGCACGGGGGGAGACCCAGTACTTC
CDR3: CASSLRARGETQYF

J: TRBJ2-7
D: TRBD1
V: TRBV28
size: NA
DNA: TGTGCCAGCAGATCCTCGACAGGGTCGCGGGAGCAGTACTTC
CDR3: CASRSSTGSREQYF

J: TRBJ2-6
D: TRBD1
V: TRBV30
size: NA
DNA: TGTGCCTGGACCGGGACAGGGATTTCTGGGGCCAACGTCCTGACTTTC
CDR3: CAWTGTGISGANVLTF

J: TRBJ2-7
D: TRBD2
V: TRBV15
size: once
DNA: TGTGCCACCAGCAGGGCCAGCGGGGGAAGCGAGCAGTACTTC
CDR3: CATSRASGGSEQYF

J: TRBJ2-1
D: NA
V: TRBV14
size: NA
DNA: TGTGCCAGCAGCCTTTTAGCGACCTACAATGAGCAGTTCTTC
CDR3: CASSLLATYNEQFF

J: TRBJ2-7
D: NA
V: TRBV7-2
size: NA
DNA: TGTGCCAGCAGCTTAGGTACGGGGTGGATGGGCGAGCAGTACTTC
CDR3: CASSLGTGWMGEQYF

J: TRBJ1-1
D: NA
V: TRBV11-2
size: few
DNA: TGTGCCAGCAGCTCATGGGGCGCCCGGGGTCACACTGAAGCTTTCTTT
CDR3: CASSSWGARGHTEAFF

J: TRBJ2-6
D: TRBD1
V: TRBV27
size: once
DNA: TGTGCCAGCAGTTTATCAGCAGGGGGCCCCTCTGGGGCCAACGTCCTGACTTTC
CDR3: CASSLSAGGPSGANVLTF

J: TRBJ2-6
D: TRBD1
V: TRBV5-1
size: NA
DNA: TGCGCCAGCAGCTTGGGTGGGACAGGGGCTGGGGCCAACGTCCTGACTTTC
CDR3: CASSLGGTGAGANVLTF

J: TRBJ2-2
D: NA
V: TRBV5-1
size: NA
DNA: TGCGCCAGCAGCGAGGGCCTCCAAGGGCTGTTTTTT
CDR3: CASSEGLQGLFF

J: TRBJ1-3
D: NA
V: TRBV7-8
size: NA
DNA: TGTGCCAGCAGCTTGAAAGGGACGGGAAACACCATATATTTT
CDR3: CASSLKGTGNTIYF

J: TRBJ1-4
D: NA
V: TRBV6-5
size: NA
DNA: TGTGCCAGCTCTAGGGACTATAATGAAAAACTGTTTTTT
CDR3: CASSRDYNEKLFF

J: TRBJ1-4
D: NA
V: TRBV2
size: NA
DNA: TGTGCCAGCAGATACATGAATGAAAAACTGTTTTTT
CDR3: CASRYMNEKLFF

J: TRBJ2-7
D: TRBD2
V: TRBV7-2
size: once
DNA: TGTGCCAGCAGCGGGCGACTAGCGGACCCCTACGAGCAGTACTTC
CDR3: CASSGRLADPYEQYF

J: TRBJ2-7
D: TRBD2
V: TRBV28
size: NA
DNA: TGTGCCAGCAGTCCCAATATTCGGGAGGGCCGAAACGAGCAGTACTTC
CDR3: CASSPNIREGRNEQYF

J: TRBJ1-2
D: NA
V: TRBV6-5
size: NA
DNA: TGTGCCAGCAGCGAGGGGGGCCATAACTATGGCTACACCTTC
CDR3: CASSEGGHNYGYTF

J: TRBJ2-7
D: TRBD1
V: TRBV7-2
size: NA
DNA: TGTGCCAGCAGCTCGGGACAGGGGGCGCGCGAGCAGTACTTC
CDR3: CASSSGQGAREQYF

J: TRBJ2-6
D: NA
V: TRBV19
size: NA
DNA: TGTGCCAGTAAGAAAGTTGTAGGTCGCTCTGGGGCCAACGTCCTGACTTTC
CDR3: CASKKVVGRSGANVLTF

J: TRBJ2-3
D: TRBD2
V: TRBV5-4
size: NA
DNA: TGTGCCAGCAGCCGGACTAGCGGGAGAGATACGCAGTATTTT
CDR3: CASSRTSGRDTQYF

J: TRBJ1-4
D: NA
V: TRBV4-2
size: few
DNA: TGTGCCAGCACCCCCGGGAGTTACAATGAAAAACTGTTTTTT
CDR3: CASTPGSYNEKLFF

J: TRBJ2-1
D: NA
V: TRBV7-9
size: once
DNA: TGTGCCAGCACCACCCAACCGACAGGTTCCTACAATGAGCAGTTCTTC
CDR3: CASTTQPTGSYNEQFF

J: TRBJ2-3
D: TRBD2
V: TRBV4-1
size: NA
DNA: TGCGCCAGCAGCCAAGCGGCGGGAGTGCGGAACACAGATACGCAGTATTTT
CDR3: CASSQAAGVRNTDTQYF

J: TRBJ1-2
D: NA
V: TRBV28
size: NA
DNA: TGTGCCAGCAGCCTTAACAGGCATAATGGCTACACCTTC
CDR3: CASSLNRHNGYTF

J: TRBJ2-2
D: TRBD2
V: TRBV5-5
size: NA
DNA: TGTGCCAGCAGCCCAACCACTAGCGGGCGTACCGGGGAGCTGTTTTTT
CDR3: CASSPTTSGRTGELFF

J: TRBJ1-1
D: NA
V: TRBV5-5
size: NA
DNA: TGTGCCAGCAGCTTGGTTTGGGGGAACACTGAAGCTTTCTTT
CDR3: CASSLVWGNTEAFF

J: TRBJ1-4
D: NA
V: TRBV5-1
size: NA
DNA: TGCGCCAGCAGCTCGACCGGGACCGAAAATGAAAAACTGTTTTTT
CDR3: CASSSTGTENEKLFF

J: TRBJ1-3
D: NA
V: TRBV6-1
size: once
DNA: TGTGCCAGCAGGCAGGCGAGCTCTGGAAACACCATATATTTT
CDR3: CASRQASSGNTIYF

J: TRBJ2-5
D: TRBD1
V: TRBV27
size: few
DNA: TGTGCCAGCAGTCAAGGGACAGGAGAGACCCAGTACTTC
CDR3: CASSQGTGETQYF

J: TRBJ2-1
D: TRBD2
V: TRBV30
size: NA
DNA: TGTGCCTGGGGGAGCGGGAGGGCCTACTATGAGCAGTTCTTC
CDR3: CAWGSGRAYYEQFF

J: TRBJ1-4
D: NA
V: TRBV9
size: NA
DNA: TGTGCCAGCAGCCACGGGCGGATAACTAATGAAAAACTGTTTTTT
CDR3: CASSHGRITNEKLFF

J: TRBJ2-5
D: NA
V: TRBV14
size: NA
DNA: TGTGCCAGCAGCTTCCCGGGCTCTGAGACCCAGTACTTC
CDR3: CASSFPGSETQYF

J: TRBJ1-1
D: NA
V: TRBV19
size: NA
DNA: TGTGCCAGTAGTATAGTGATCACCCCGGCAGGAAGGTTGAACACTGAAGCTTTCTTT
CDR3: CASSIVITPAGRLNTEAFF

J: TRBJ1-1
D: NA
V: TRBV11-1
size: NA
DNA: TGTGCCAGCAGCCCGGTGGCAGGGCGCGGGTACACTGAAGCTTTCTTT
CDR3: CASSPVAGRGYTEAFF

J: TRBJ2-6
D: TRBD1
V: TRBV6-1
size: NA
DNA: TGTGCCAGCGGCTTGGGGACAGCTGGGGCCAACGTCCTGACTTTC
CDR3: CASGLGTAGANVLTF

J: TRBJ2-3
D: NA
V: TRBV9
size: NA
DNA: TGTGCCAGCAGCGTAGCGGACTTCACAGATACGCAGTATTTT
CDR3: CASSVADFTDTQYF

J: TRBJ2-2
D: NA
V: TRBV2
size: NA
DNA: TGTGCCAGCAGTGTGGTCAACACCGGGGAGCTGTTTTTT
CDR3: CASSVVNTGELFF

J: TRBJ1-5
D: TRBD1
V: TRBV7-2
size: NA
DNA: TGTGCCAGCAGCTTAGGATCCGGGACAGGGGTTGTGCAGCCCCAGCATTTT
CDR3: CASSLGSGTGVVQPQHF

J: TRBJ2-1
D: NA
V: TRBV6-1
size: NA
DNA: TGTGCCAGCCTGGGCCTAGGGCGGAATGAGCAGTTCTTC
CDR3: CASLGLGRNEQFF

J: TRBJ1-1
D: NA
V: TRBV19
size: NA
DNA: TGTGCCAGTACCAGCGGGACGAGAAACACTGAAGCTTTCTTT
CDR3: CASTSGTRNTEAFF

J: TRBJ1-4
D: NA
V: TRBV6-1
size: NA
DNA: TGTGCCAGCAGTGGGACACCTAATGAAAAACTGTTTTTT
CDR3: CASSGTPNEKLFF

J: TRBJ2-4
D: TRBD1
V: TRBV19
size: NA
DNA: TGTGCCAGTAGTTGGACAGGATCTGAGAGTCAGTACTTC
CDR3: CASSWTGSESQYF

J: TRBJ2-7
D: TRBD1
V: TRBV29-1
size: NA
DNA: TGCAGCGTTAGACAGGGTTCCTACGAGCAGTACTTC
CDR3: CSVRQGSYEQYF

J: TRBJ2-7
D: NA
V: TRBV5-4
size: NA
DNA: TGTGCCAGCAGCCGGGACTCCTACGAGCAGTACTTC
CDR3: CASSRDSYEQYF